The 16 T cell receptor beta chains below all came from one sample that was sequenced in a study of immune heterogeneity within non-small cell lung tumors. The starting template was genomic DNA from bulk tumor, roughly 610 ng per sample. Biopsy collection occurred during surgery, with several far-apart biopsies per primary tumor. Patients had untreated, newly diagnosed non-small cell lung cancer and underwent curative surgery. A multiplex PCR containing 32 V primers and 13 J primers was used to amplify TCR beta CDR3. MiXCR was run by TCRdb on the multiplex PCR reads, yielding one entry per CDR3 protein. The sample has 12,000 to 15,000 distinct CDR3 sequences, approximately 30% seen once. The source material was lung tumor tissue. The source is a woman aged 45 to 65 with non-small cell lung cancer.

The chain carries TRBV11-2 and TRBJ2-1; 8 bases fit TRBD2. V shed 5 bases and J 3 bases; nucleotides not matched to a gene: 9. From germline, CDR1 is SGHAT and CDR2 FQNNGV. The CDR3 totals 16 residues. The DNA for the CDR3 is TGTGCCAGCAGCCCGCGTACACTAGCGGTCTACAATGAGCAGTTCTTC. Its translation is CASSPRTLAVYNEQFF.

This clonotype occurred many times. The chain combines TRBV18 with TRBJ2-3; weak D call: TRBD1 (6 bases). Looked up from germline, CDR1 is KGHSH and CDR2 is LQKENI. The CDR3 is 17 amino acids. Trimming took off 3 bases at V and 0 bases at J, with 16 bases between the two ends. The CDR3 is CASSPGAERTSTDTQYF. The DNA for the CDR3 is TGTGCCAGCTCACCGGGGGCGGAACGAACTAGCACAGATACGCAGTATTTT.

This clonotype appeared a few times. The V call is TRBV20-1, the J call TRBJ2-7, with TRBD1 matching 8 bases. Germline V lookup: CDR1 DFQATT, CDR2 SNEGSKA (reference sequence). CDR3 length: 13 residues. Germline trimming cut 6 bases from V and 5 bases from J; bases unmatched to any gene: 9. CDR3 loop: CSARTGLSHEQYF. As DNA, the CDR3 is TGCAGTGCAAGGACAGGGTTAAGCCACGAGCAGTACTTC.

Details on this clonotype: Just one base apart from a much larger clone, this may be a read error. V and J are TRBV5-5 and TRBJ2-7, with TRBD1 as a possible D gene (6 bases). Deletions cut 4 bases from V and 3 bases from J, with 14 bases between. CDR3 length: 14 amino acids. Germline V CDR1 and CDR2: SGHKS, YYEKEE (reference sequence). CDR3 residues: CASSSFRGYYEQYF. CDR3 nucleotides: TGTGCCAGCAGCAGCTTCAGGGGCTACTACGAGCAGTACTTC.

In the case of this clonotype: One end of the junction varies from germline; a read error may be responsible. The V gene is TRBV7-9, the J gene TRBJ2-7; a possible D gene is TRBD1 (5 bases). This CDR3 contains 14 residues. Germline CDR1 is SEHNR and CDR2 is FQNEAQ (reference sequence). The CDR3: CASSSTVGIYEQYF. The CDR3, as DNA: TGCGCCAGCAGCTCGACAGTAGGGATCTACGAGCAGTACTTC.

This clonotype was seen more than once but under ten times. V and J are TRBV5-1 and TRBJ2-5, with 12 bases aligning to TRBD2. In germline, CDR1 is SGHRS, CDR2 YFSETQ. The CDR3 covers 16 residues. V was clipped by 0 bases and J by 2 bases; unmatched bases: 2. CDR3 residues: CASSLGLAGAQETQYF. In DNA form, the CDR3 reads TGCGCCAGCAGCTTGGGACTAGCGGGAGCTCAAGAGACCCAGTACTTC.

CDR3 in DNA: TGTGCCAGTAGTATCGGTAGTAGCACTGAAGCTTTCTTT. Residues: CASSIGSSTEAFF. The rearrangement uses TRBV19 and TRBJ1-1; no clear D. The CDR3 consists of 13 residues. Trimming pared 3 bases from V and 4 bases from J, leaving 9 bases between. The V gene's germline CDR1 is LNHDA and CDR2 SQIVND (reference sequence).

This clonotype has at least ten counts. The chain employs TRBV5-8 and TRBJ1-1, with no clear D. This CDR3 is built from 13 residues. The germline V gene has CDR1 SGHTS and CDR2 YDEGEE. The germline V and J ends were trimmed by 2 bases and 6 bases, with 11 bases remaining between them. CDR3 loop: CASSFNGSPEAFF. DNA for the CDR3: TGTGCCAGCAGCTTTAATGGCAGTCCTGAAGCTTTCTTT.

This clonotype was observed at least ten times. This chain connects TRBV5-1 to TRBJ2-2; no clear D. V lost 6 bases and J lost 2, with 14 bases in between. The CDR3 sequence is 15 residues long. Germline CDR1 is SGHRS and CDR2 is YFSETQ. The CDR3 coding sequence is TGCGCCAGCAACCCCGGAGCAGGAAACACCGGGGAGCTGTTTTTT. Translation: CASNPGAGNTGELFF. Combining the CDR3 with reference TRBV5-1 and TRBJ2-2 gives the whole variable domain KAGVTQTPRYLIKTRGQQVTLSCSPISGHRSVSWYQQTPGQGLQFLFEYFSETQRNKGNFPGRFSGRQFSNSRSEMNVSTLELGDSALYLCASNPGAGNTGELFFGEGSRLTVL.

This clonotype counts as medium-sized. V is TRBV5-6 and J is TRBJ2-7; no definite D call. The germline V gene encodes CDR1 SGHDT and CDR2 YYEEEE. V was clipped by 2 bases and J by 0 bases, with 12 bases between them. The CDR3 sequence is 15 residues long. The CDR3 nucleotides are TGTGCCAGCAGCTTATTCGGGCCGAGCTCCTACGAGCAGTACTTC. Residues: CASSLFGPSSYEQYF.

The chain joins TRBV6-2 or TRBV6-3 to TRBJ1-1, with D possibly TRBD1 on 5 matching bases. Germline lookup yields CDR1 MNHEY and CDR2 SVGEGT. The CDR3 is made up of 12 amino acids. Trimming pared 5 bases from V and 4 bases from J, leaving 8 bases between. CDR3 in DNA: TGTGCCAGCAGTGCAGGGACCACTGAAGCTTTCTTT. Residues: CASSAGTTEAFF.

The rearrangement joins TRBV12-3 or TRBV12-4 to TRBJ2-3, with D unclear. The CDR3 is 13 amino acids. V was pared by 7 bases and J by 2 bases, with 10 bases between. CDR3 nucleotides: TGTGCCAGCACCTTGCGGCTCACAGATACGCAGTATTTT. Protein product: CASTLRLTDTQYF.

The chain links TRBV19 to TRBJ1-5, with a possible D match to TRBD1 (6 bases). The length of the CDR3 is 14 residues. The V end lost 2 bases, the J end lost 3 bases, and 8 bases lay between the germline ends. Germline CDR1 is LNHDA and CDR2 is SQIVND (reference sequence). This chain's CDR3 is CASSILGANQPQHF. The CDR3 DNA follows: TGTGCCAGTAGTATATTGGGGGCCAATCAGCCCCAGCATTTT.

As regards this clonotype: A much larger clone sits a single nucleotide away, making a read error possible. This chain uses TRBV6-1 with TRBJ2-2; no definite D call. CDR3 length: 15 amino acids. Per germline, CDR1 MNHNS and CDR2 SASEGT. Trimming shortened V by 4 bases and J by 3 bases, and 12 bases separated the two germline ends. This chain's CDR3 is CASSGVQCYTGELFF. The DNA of the CDR3 is TGTGCCAGCAGTGGAGTACAGTGTTACACCGGGGAGCTGTTTTTT.

A note on this clonotype: This CDR3 fails to terminate in the conserved phenylalanine or tryptophan, so it likely reflects a read error. The DNA is omitted, as the CDR3 cannot be located on it reliably, and the CDR3 follows TCRdb's listing. The chain combines TRBV10-3 with TRBJ2-3; the DNA was not used to check the table's D call, TRBD1. Termini included, the CDR3 measures 16 amino acids. Germline V gene data show CDR1 as ENHRY and CDR2 as SYGVKD. The chain's CDR3 is CAIRRDPGVSEQYFGP.

This clonotype was counted ten times or more. The genes are TRBV20-1 and TRBJ1-3; tentatively, D is TRBD1 (5 bases). This CDR3 has 14 amino acids. V lost 6 bases and J lost 0, with 12 bases in between. Germline V gives CDR1 DFQATT, CDR2 SNEGSKA (reference sequence). DNA for the CDR3: TGCAGTGCCGAGGGGACTCTCTCTGGAAACACCATATATTTT. Protein sequence: CSAEGTLSGNTIYF.